This T cell receptor beta chain was sequenced in a study of T-cell reconstitution after alpha-beta-depleted transplantation in children. A few counts support this clonotype. Unique molecular identifiers tagged the TCRbeta library. One entry per CDR3 protein, called by TCRdb with MiXCR from the PCR reads. The table includes 250,000 to 350,000 distinct CDR3 sequences, approximately 23% detected once. V was cut by 4 bases and J by 1 base, with 13 bases left in between. Germline loops: CDR1 SQVTM, CDR2 ANQGSEA. The CDR3 is 14 amino acids. The input for sequencing was PBMCs, mostly from graft donor cells, taken 180 days after TCRalphabeta/CD19-depleted stem cell transplant. This chain uses TRBV29-1 with TRBJ1-2; D may be TRBD1 (6 bases). This sequence originates from a male patient aged 10-17 years who had a stem cell transplant for acute lymphoblastic leukemia, so the T cells may come from the graft donor. CDR3 nucleotide sequence: TGCAGCGTTGTGGGGGGGGCTGTTAACTATGGCTACACCTTC. It translates to CSVVGGAVNYGYTF.